The TCR beta chain described here comes from a study of T cell responses to AZD1222 COVID-19 vaccine. The study, taken as a whole, reports: Clonal diversity was possibly underestimated, and the donors were mostly white British, with more females. Sampled repertoires all dated from after the peak T cell response. Spike-specific TCR repertoires showed rising breadth and depth after two AZD1222 doses.

Sequencing was performed with immunoSEQ multiplex PCR; in TCRdb, only in-frame clones are kept and a portion is missing. The table records 140,000 to 150,000 clones, around nine tenths of them present only once. There are 16 residues in the CDR3. CDR1 and CDR2 from the germline V gene are SGHAT and FQDESV (reference sequence). With 4 bases clipped from V and 1 base from J, the junction kept 4 bases outside the gene matches. Notes on this clone: What it binds is not known.

This chain connects TRBV11-1 to TRBJ2-2; TRBD2 matches at 9 bases. Material: peripheral blood, obtained on day 0 of AZD1222 vaccination. The clonotype originates from an adult in good health. The CDR3 coding sequence is TGTGCCAGCAGCTCGGGGACTAGCTTGAACACCGGGGAGCTGTTTTTT. Translation: CASSSGTSLNTGELFF.